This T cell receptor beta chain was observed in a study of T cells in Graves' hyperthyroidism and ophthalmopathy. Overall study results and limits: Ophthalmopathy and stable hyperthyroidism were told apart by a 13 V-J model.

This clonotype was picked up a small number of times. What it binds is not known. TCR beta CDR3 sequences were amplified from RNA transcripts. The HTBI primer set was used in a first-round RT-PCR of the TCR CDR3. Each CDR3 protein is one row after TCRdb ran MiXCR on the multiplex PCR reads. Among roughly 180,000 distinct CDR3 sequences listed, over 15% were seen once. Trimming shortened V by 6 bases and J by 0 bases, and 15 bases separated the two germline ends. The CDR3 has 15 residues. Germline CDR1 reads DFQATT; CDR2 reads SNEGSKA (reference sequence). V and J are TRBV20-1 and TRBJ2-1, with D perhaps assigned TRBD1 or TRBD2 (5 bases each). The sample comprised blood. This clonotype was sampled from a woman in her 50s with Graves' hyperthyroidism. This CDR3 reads CSAGIGTSSYNEQFF. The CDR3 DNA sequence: TGCAGTGCGGGAATAGGGACCAGCTCCTACAATGAGCAGTTCTTC.